These 10 T cell receptor beta chains were all obtained from the same sample, sequenced in a study of T cells in pancreatic ductal adenocarcinoma. The table came from immunoSEQ multiplex PCR; TCRdb's copy has only in-frame clones and leaves some out. The sample records about 31,000 clones, around 94% being singletons. No neoadjuvant therapy was given to the selected pancreatic ductal adenocarcinoma patients before their surgery. The sequencing sample was made of PBMCs. Every receptor here comes from a human donor with pancreatic ductal adenocarcinoma.

The J gene is TRBJ2-5, the V gene TRBV29-1, with 15 nucleotides matching TRBD2. This CDR3 comprises 17 residues. The V and J ends lost 3 bases and 7 bases, in that order; junction bases with no gene match: 12. Germline-derived CDR1 and CDR2 are SQVTM and ANQGSEA. The CDR3 here is CSVDLRTSGRADMTQYF. In DNA form, the CDR3 reads TGCAGCGTTGACCTGCGGACTAGCGGGAGGGCCGATATGACCCAGTACTTC.

A single count supports this clone. The V and J genes are TRBV11-1 and TRBJ1-1; maybe TRBD1 (6 bases). The V end lost 5 bases, the J end lost 5 bases, and 12 bases lay between the germline ends. The CDR3 consists of 13 residues. Germline V lookup: CDR1 SGHAT, CDR2 FQDESV (reference sequence). This chain's CDR3 is CASSPYRETEAFF. For the CDR3, the DNA is TGTGCCAGCAGCCCCTACAGGGAAACTGAAGCTTTCTTT.

The V call is TRBV28, the J call TRBJ2-5; TRBD2 might be the D (6 bases). Trimming cost V 8 bases and J 1 base, with 17 bases left between them. The length of the CDR3 is 15 residues. Germline CDR1 MDHEN, CDR2 SYDVKM. CDR3 bases: TGTGCCAGCGCGGCGGGGCAGGGTCCCCAAGAGACCCAGTACTTC. It yields the protein CASAAGQGPQETQYF. Combining the CDR3 with reference TRBV28 and TRBJ2-5 gives the whole variable domain DVKVTQSSRYLVKRTGEKVFLECVQDMDHENMFWYRQDPGLGLRLIYFSYDVKMKEKGDIPEGYSVSREKKERFSLILESASTNQTSMYLCASAAGQGPQETQYFGPGTRLLVL.

The chain is built from TRBV19 and TRBJ1-4; D perhaps matches TRBD1 (6 bases). Trimming took 3 bases from V and 12 from J, leaving 14 bases between them. There are 13 residues in the CDR3. Germline values: CDR1 LNHDA, CDR2 SQIVND (reference sequence). The CDR3 nucleotides read TGTGCCAGTAGTATCGACAGGCTCGGGGAACTGTTTTTT. Protein: CASSIDRLGELFF.

This chain connects TRBV5-4 to TRBJ2-3; 10 bases fit TRBD2. The CDR3 totals 14 residues. Per germline, CDR1 SGHNT and CDR2 YYREEE (reference sequence). V lost 4 bases and J lost 4; bases outside the gene matches: 3. This chain's CDR3 is CASSTGLAADTQYF. CDR3 sequence (DNA): TGTGCCAGCAGCACCGGACTAGCGGCAGATACGCAGTATTTT.

The rearrangement joins TRBV6-5 to TRBJ2-7; the D gene is possibly TRBD1 (5 bases). The CDR3 has 14 residues. The V and J ends lost 2 bases and 2 bases respectively, with 10 bases between them. Germline CDR1 is MNHEY and CDR2 is SVGAGI. Here the CDR3 reads CASSYRQGTYEQYF. CDR3 nucleotide sequence: TGTGCCAGCAGTTACCGTCAGGGTACCTACGAGCAGTACTTC.

Of note for this clone: At one boundary the junction diverges from the germline segment, which might be a read error. This chain uses TRBV7-3 with TRBJ2-1, with TRBD1 identical over 11 bases. Per the germline V gene, CDR1 is SGHTA and CDR2 is FQGTGA. CDR3 length: 15 amino acids. This chain's CDR3 is CASSITGQGDNEQFF. The CDR3 nucleotides read TGTGCCAGCAGCATAACGGGACAGGGGGACAATGAGCAGTTCTTC. Variable domain in full (rest from reference TRBV7-3 and TRBJ2-1): GAGVSQTPSNKVTEKGKYVELRCDPISGHTALYWYRQSLGQGPEFLIYFQGTGAADDSGLPNDRFFAVRPEGSVSTLKIQRTERGDSAVYLCASSITGQGDNEQFFGPGTRLTVL.

V and J are TRBV27 and TRBJ1-4; D is uncertain. This CDR3 has 14 residues. Germline CDR1 MNHEY, CDR2 SMNVEV (reference sequence). V lost 2 bases to trimming and J lost 8 bases, with 12 bases between them. The CDR3 spells CASSLVAIGEKLFF. DNA of the CDR3: TGTGCCAGCAGTTTAGTGGCAATTGGAGAAAAACTGTTTTTT.

V gene TRBV19 combines with J gene TRBJ1-3; weak D call: TRBD1 (6 bases). V lost 4 bases to trimming and J lost 0 bases, with 10 bases between them. The germline gives CDR1 LNHDA, CDR2 SQIVND (reference sequence). The CDR3 length is 15 residues. The DNA for the CDR3 is TGTGCCAGTAGTACGGACAGCAGCTCTGGAAACACCATATATTTT. It specifies CASSTDSSSGNTIYF.

The CDR3 region is CASSHPGQGKNQPQHF. In DNA, the CDR3 is TGCGCCAGCAGCCATCCTGGACAGGGTAAGAATCAGCCCCAGCATTTT. V is TRBV4-1 and J is TRBJ1-5, with 8 bases lining up with TRBD1. The germline V gene encodes CDR1 MGHRA and CDR2 YSYEKL. With 3 bases clipped from V and 4 bases from J, the junction kept 8 bases outside the gene matches. The CDR3 runs to 16 residues.